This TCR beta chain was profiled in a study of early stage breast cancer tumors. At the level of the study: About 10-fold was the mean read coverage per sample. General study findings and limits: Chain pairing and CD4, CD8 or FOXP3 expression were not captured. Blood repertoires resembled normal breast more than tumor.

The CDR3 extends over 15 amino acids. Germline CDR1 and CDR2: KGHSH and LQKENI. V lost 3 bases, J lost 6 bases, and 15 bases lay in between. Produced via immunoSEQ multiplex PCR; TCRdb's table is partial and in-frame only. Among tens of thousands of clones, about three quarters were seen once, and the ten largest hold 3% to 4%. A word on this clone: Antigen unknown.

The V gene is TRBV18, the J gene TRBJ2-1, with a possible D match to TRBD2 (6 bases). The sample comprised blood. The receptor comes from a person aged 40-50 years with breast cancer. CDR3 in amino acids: CASSPPGLSLNEQFF. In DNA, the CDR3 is TGTGCCAGCTCACCCCCGGGACTCAGCCTCAATGAGCAGTTCTTC.